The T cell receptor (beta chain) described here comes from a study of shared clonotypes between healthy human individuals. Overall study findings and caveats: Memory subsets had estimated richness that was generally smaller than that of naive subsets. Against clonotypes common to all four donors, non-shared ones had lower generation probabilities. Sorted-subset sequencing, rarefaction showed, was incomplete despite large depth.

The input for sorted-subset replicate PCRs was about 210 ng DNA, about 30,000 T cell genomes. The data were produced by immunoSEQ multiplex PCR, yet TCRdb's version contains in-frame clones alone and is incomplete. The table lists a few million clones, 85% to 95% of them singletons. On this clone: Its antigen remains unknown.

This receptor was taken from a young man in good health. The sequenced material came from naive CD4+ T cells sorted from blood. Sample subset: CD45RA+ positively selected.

CDR3 sequence reads: CATFRANDGYTF. The DNA of the CDR3 is TGTGCCACATTCCGGGCAAATGATGGCTACACCTTC. This rearrangement joins TRBV10-3 to TRBJ1-2; D is ambiguous. Germline V lookup: CDR1 ENHRY, CDR2 SYGVKD. CDR3 length: 12 amino acids. With 10 bases removed from V and 6 bases from J, the gap between germline ends came to 15 bases.